This T cell receptor (beta chain) was sequenced in a study of technical replicates of blood from a few donors. Germline CDR1 LGHNA, CDR2 YSLEER. This CDR3 region has 15 residues. The junction had 3 bases not matched to a gene; V was cut back by 1 base and J by 3 bases. This table comes from immunoSEQ multiplex PCR, and its TCRdb copy is limited to in-frame clones, with some not included. Of around 68,000 clones listed, 95% to 98% are singletons. This TCR came from a human donor in good health. The V and J genes are TRBV4-3 and TRBJ2-5; TRBD2 aligns across 9 bases. Input material: T cells isolated from PBMCs. The CDR3 bases are TGCGCCAGCAGCCAAGGACTAGCGGTAGAAGAGACCCAGTACTTC. Translation gives CASSQGLAVEETQYF.